This paragraph reports one T cell receptor beta chain. This entry comes from a study of blood T cell repertoires in COVID-19. Deletions cut 0 bases from V and 3 bases from J, with 11 bases between. The CDR3 is 16 residues long. CDR1 LNHDA and CDR2 SQIVND come from the germline V gene (reference sequence). Authors' processing steps: Amplifying reference gene primers gave estimates of nucleated cell counts. Sequenced by immunoSEQ multiplex PCR; TCRdb stores in-frame clones only, minus some. V, J and clone size are taken as reported in that table, and D and trimming were inferred from the DNA itself. The repertoire holds around 210,000 clones, roughly 90% seen once, with 0.78% in the top ten.

The genes are TRBV19 and TRBJ2-2, with D perhaps TRBD2 (6 bases). Specimen: peripheral blood. This TCR was recovered from an older woman with acute or convalescent COVID-19. CDR3 bases: TGTGCCAGTAGTATAGAACTAGCAGGATACACCGGGGAGCTGTTTTTT. Translated: CASSIELAGYTGELFF. The variable domain in full, with the rest retrieved from reference TRBV19 and TRBJ2-2, is DGGITQSPKYLFRKEGQNVTLSCEQNLNHDAMYWYRQDPGQGLRLIYYSQIVNDFQKGDIAEGYSVSREKKESFPLTVTSAQKNPTAFYLCASSIELAGYTGELFFGEGSRLTVL.